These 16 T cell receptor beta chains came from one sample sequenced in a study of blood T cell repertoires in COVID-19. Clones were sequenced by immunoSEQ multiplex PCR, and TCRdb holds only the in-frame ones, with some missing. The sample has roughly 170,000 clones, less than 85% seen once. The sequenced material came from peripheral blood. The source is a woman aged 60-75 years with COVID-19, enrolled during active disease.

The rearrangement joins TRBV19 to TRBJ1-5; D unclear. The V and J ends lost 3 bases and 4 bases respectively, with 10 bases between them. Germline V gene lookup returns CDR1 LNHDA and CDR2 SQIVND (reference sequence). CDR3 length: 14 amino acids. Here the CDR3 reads CASSMWARNQPQHF. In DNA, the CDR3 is TGTGCCAGTAGTATGTGGGCGCGAAATCAGCCCCAGCATTTT.

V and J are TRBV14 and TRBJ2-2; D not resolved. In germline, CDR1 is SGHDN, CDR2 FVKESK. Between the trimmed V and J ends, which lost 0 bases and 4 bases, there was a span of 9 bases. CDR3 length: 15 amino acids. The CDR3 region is CASSQEIRPTGELFF. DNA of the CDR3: TGTGCCAGCAGCCAAGAAATCAGGCCCACCGGGGAGCTGTTTTTT.

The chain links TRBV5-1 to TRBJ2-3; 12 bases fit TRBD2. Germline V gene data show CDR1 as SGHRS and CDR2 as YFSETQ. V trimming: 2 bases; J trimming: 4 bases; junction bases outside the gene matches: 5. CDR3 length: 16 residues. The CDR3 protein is CASSLVLAGGPDTQYF. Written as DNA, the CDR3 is TGCGCCAGCAGCTTAGTGCTAGCGGGAGGGCCAGATACGCAGTATTTT.

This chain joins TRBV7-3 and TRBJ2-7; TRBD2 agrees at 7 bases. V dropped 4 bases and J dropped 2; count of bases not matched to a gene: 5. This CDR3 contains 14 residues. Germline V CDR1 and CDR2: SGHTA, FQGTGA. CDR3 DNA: TGTGCCAGCAGCTCGAGTAGCGGGCCCTACGAGCAGTACTTC. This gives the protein CASSSSSGPYEQYF.

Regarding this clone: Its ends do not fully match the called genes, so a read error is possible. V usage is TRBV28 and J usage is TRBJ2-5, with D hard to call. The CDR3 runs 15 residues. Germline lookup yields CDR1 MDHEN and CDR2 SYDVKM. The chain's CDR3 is CASSLLSRTKETQYF. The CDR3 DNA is TGTGCCAGCAGCTTATTATCCAGAACAAAAGAGACCCAGTACTTC.

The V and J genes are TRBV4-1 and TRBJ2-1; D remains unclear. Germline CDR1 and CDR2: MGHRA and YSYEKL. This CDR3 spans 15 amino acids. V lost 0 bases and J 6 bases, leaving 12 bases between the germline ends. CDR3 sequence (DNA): TGCGCCAGCAGCCAAGATCGAATTAACTTCAATGAGCAGTTCTTC. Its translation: CASSQDRINFNEQFF.

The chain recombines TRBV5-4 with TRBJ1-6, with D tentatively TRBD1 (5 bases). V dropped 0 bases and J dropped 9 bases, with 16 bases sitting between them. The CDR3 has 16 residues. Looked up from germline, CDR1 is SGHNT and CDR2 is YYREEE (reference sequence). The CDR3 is CASSLAGPQAGSPLHF. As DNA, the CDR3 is TGTGCCAGCAGCTTGGCAGGGCCCCAAGCTGGTTCACCCCTCCACTTT.

CDR3: CASSLTGETTGELFF. CDR3 DNA: TGCGCCAGCAGCTTGACAGGGGAAACCACCGGGGAGCTGTTTTTT. The genes are TRBV5-1 and TRBJ2-2; 7 bases match TRBD1. Trimming took 1 base from V and 4 from J; bases not matched to a gene: 4. CDR3 size: 15 residues. Germline CDR1 SGHRS, CDR2 YFSETQ.

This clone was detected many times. CDR3 amino acids: CASSQDGEGGANVLTF. The CDR3, as DNA: TGTGCCAGCAGCCAAGATGGGGAGGGCGGGGCCAACGTCCTGACTTTC. The chain recombines TRBV4-2 with TRBJ2-6; 7 bases map to TRBD2. V dropped 0 bases and J dropped 4; count of bases not matched to a gene: 3. Per germline, CDR1 LGHNA and CDR2 YNFKEQ. The CDR3 is 16 amino acids.

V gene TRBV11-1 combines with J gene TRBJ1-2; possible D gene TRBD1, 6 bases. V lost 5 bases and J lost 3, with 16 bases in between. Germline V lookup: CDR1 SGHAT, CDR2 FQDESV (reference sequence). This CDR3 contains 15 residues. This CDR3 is CASSRREGVDYGYTF. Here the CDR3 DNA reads TGTGCCAGCAGCCGCCGGGAGGGGGTAGACTATGGCTACACCTTC.

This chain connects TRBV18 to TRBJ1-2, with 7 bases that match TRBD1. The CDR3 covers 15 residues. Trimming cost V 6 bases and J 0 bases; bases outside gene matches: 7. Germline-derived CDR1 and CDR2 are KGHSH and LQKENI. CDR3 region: CASSGTALANYGYTF. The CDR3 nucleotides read TGTGCCAGCTCGGGGACAGCTTTAGCTAACTATGGCTACACCTTC.

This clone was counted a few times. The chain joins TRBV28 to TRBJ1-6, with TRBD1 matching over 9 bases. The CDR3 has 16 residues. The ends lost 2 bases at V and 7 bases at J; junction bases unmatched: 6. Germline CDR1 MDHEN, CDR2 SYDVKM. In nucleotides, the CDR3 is TGTGCCAGCAGTTTACGACAGGGGGTTCTGAATTCACCCCTCCACTTT. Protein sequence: CASSLRQGVLNSPLHF.

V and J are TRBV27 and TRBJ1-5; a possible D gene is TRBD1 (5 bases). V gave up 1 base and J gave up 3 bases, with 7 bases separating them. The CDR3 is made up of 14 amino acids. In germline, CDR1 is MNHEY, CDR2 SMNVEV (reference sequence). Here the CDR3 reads CASSLLGVNQPQHF. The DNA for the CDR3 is TGTGCCAGCAGTTTATTAGGGGTCAATCAGCCCCAGCATTTT.

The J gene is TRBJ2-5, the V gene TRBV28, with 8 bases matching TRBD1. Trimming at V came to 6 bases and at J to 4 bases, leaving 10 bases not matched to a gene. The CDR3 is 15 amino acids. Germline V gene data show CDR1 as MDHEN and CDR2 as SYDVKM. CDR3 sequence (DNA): TGTGCCAGCAGCACAGACAGGGGCGGAGGAGAGACCCAGTACTTC. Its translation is CASSTDRGGGETQYF.

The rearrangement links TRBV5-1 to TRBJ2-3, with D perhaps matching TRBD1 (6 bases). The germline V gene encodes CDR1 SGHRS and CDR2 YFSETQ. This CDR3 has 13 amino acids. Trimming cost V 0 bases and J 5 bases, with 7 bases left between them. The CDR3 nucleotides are TGCGCCAGCAGCTTGGAAGGGGGAGATACGCAGTATTTT. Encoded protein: CASSLEGGDTQYF.

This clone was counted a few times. CDR3: CASSPRQGYNYGYTF. The DNA of the CDR3 is TGTGCCAGCAGTCCCAGACAGGGATATAACTATGGCTACACCTTC. The chain has TRBV6-6 and TRBJ1-2; 7 nucleotides align to TRBD1. The CDR3 extends over 15 amino acids. Trimming cost V 5 bases and J 1 base; bases outside gene matches: 7. Germline V CDR1 and CDR2: MNHNY, SVGAGI (reference sequence).